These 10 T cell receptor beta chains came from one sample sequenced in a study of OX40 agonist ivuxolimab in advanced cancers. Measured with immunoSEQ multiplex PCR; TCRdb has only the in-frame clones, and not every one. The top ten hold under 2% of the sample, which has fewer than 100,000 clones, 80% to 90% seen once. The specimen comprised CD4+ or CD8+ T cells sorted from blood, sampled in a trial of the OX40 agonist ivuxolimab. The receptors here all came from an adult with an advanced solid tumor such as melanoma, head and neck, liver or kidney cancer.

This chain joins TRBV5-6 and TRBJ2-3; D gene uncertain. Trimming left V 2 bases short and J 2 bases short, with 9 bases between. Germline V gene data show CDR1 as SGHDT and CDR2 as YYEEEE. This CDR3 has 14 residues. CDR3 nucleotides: TGTGCCAGCAGCTTCGGCCAGGTCACAGATACGCAGTATTTT. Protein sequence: CASSFGQVTDTQYF.

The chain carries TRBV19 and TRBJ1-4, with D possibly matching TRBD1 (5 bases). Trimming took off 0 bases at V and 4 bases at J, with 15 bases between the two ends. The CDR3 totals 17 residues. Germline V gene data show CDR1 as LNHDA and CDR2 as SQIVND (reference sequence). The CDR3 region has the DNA TGTGCCAGTAGTATAGATCATGTAACAGGAATTAATGAAAAACTGTTTTTT. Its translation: CASSIDHVTGINEKLFF.

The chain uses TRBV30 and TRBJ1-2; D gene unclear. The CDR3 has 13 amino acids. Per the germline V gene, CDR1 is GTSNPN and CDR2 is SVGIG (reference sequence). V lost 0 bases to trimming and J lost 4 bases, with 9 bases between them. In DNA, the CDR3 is TGTGCCTGGAGTGTTGCGGGTTTCTATGGCTACACCTTC. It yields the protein CAWSVAGFYGYTF.

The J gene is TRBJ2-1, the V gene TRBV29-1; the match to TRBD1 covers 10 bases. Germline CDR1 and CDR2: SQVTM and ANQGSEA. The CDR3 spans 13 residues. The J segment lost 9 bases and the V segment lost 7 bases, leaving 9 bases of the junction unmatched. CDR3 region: CSAERDRGSEQFF. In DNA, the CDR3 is TGCAGCGCCGAGAGGGACAGGGGTAGTGAGCAGTTCTTC.

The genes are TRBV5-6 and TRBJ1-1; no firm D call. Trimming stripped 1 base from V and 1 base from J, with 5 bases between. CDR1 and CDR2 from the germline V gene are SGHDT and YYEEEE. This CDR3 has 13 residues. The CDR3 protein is CASSLLRNTEAFF. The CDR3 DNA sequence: TGTGCCAGCAGCTTGCTACGGAACACTGAAGCTTTCTTT.

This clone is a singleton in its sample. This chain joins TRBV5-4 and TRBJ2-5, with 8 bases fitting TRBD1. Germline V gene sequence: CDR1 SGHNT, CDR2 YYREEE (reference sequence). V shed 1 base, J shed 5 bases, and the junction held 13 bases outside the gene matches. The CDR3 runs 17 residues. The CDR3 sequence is CASSLPLGQGGMETQYF. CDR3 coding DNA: TGTGCCAGCAGCTTGCCCCTCGGACAGGGTGGGATGGAGACCCAGTACTTC.

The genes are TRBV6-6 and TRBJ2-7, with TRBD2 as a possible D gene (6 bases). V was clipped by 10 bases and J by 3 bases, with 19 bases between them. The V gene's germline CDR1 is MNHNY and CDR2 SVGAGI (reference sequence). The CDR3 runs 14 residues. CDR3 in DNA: TGTGCCACCCAGCCTGGGGGGATAGACTACGAGCAGTACTTC. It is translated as CATQPGGIDYEQYF.

CDR3 in DNA: TGTGCCAGCAGCCCGGGTCCCGGCGGCTACAATGAGCAGTTCTTC. Its translation is CASSPGPGGYNEQFF. The chain uses TRBV7-3 and TRBJ2-1; D not certain. The V gene lost 5 bases and the J gene lost 3 bases, with 14 bases spanning the gap. This CDR3 comprises 15 residues. Germline V gene lookup returns CDR1 SGHTA and CDR2 FQGTGA.

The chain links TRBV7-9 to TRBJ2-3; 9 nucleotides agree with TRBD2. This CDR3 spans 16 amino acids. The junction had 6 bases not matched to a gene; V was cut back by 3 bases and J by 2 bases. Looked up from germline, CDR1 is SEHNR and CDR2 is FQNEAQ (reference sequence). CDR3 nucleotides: TGTGCCAGCAGCTTTGGTAGCGGGGGCCACACAGATACGCAGTATTTT. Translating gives CASSFGSGGHTDTQYF. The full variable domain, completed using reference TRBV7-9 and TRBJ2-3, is DTGVSQNPRHKITKRGQNVTFRCDPISEHNRLYWYRQTLGQGPEFLTYFQNEAQLEKSRLLSDRFSAERPKGSFSTLEIQRTEQGDSAMYLCASSFGSGGHTDTQYFGPGTRLTVL.

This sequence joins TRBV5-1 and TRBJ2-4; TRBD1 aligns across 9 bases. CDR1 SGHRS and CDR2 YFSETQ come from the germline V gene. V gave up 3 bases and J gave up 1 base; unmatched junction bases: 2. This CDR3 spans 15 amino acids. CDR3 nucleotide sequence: TGCGCCAGCAGCTGGGGACAGGGCGCCAAAAACATTCAGTACTTC. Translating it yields CASSWGQGAKNIQYF.